The rows below give T cell receptor beta chains drawn from one sample of a study of cytomegalovirus exposure and HLA in healthy donors. Assay: immunoSEQ multiplex PCR; the TCRdb copy retains only in-frame clones and omits some. The sample includes 70,000 to 90,000 clones, around 64% of them seen just once. Input material: PBMCs. These receptors all come from a man aged 35 to 55 in good health and CMV-seropositive. Both conserved end residues are part of each CDR3. A D gene is named only where the DNA matches it firmly. Some rows mark clone size as missing; the rest say once, few, many or name a class of expanded clone.

TRBV28	NA	TRBJ2-1	NA	TGTGCCAGCAGTGGCAGCGGAAGCTCCTACAATGAGCAGTTCTTC	CASSGSGSSYNEQFF
TRBV5-6	NA	TRBJ2-3	TRBD2	TGTGCCAGCAGCCTAGTTATGGTGGCTAGCGGTGGCGATACGCAGTATTTT	CASSLVMVASGGDTQYF
TRBV6-6	NA	TRBJ2-3	TRBD2	TGTGCCAGCAGTAACTCCCCGGGACTAGCCGCAGATACGCAGTATTTT	CASSNSPGLAADTQYF
TRBV6-5	NA	TRBJ1-1	NA	TGTGCCAGCAGTACCGATAGCGGGGGCACTGAAGCTTTCTTT	CASSTDSGGTEAFF
TRBV7-6	once	TRBJ1-3	TRBD1	TGTGCCAGCAGCTTAGGGACAGGCCCTGGAAACACCATATATTTT	CASSLGTGPGNTIYF
TRBV7-9	NA	TRBJ2-7	TRBD2	TGTGCCGGACAACTAGCGGGGGTAAACTACGAGCAGTACTTC	CAGQLAGVNYEQYF
TRBV7-9	NA	TRBJ2-5	TRBD2	TGTGCCAGCAGCTTTATTGGGACTAGCGGCCAAGAGACCCAGTACTTC	CASSFIGTSGQETQYF
TRBV5-6	NA	TRBJ2-5	NA	TGTGCCAGCAGCTTGGAGAGGACTACCCGGGAGACCCAGTACTTC	CASSLERTTRETQYF
TRBV5-6	NA	TRBJ2-1	TRBD1	TGTGCCAGCAGCTTTGGACAGGGTCTTTACAATGAGCAGTTCTTC	CASSFGQGLYNEQFF
TRBV21-1	NA	TRBJ1-3	NA	TGTGCCAGCAGCAACCCTACCCGAGACTCTGGAAACACCATATATTTT	CASSNPTRDSGNTIYF
TRBV5-1	NA	TRBJ2-5	NA	TGCGCCAGCAGCGCCGGATCTGGGGACTACCAAGAGACCCAGTACTTC	CASSAGSGDYQETQYF
TRBV5-6	NA	TRBJ2-1	NA	TGTGCCAGCAGCTTGTGGGGGCGGACAAGCTCCTACAATGAGCAGTTCTTC	CASSLWGRTSSYNEQFF
TRBV18	NA	TRBJ2-1	NA	TGTGCCAGCTCGGCGAGCGGGTCTTACAATGAGCAGTTCTTC	CASSASGSYNEQFF
TRBV18	once	TRBJ2-7	NA	TGTGCCAGCTCACTTAATGAGGGATACGAGCAGTACTTC	CASSLNEGYEQYF
TRBV19	NA	TRBJ1-6	NA	TGTGCCAGTAGCCGAGGCATTTCACCCCTCCACTTT	CASSRGISPLHF
TRBV5-4	NA	TRBJ2-7	TRBD1	TGTGCCAGCAGCTCACGGTCAGGGGGCTACGGGTACGAGCAGTACTTC	CASSSRSGGYGYEQYF
TRBV11-3	NA	TRBJ2-7	NA	TGTGCCAGCAGCTACCCATCAAGGCGGCACGAGCAGTACTTC	CASSYPSRRHEQYF
TRBV5-7	NA	TRBJ2-5	TRBD2	TGTGCCAGCCGCCCGGGGGGGCTAAGGGCGGAAGAGACCCAGTACTTC	CASRPGGLRAEETQYF
TRBV6-1	NA	TRBJ1-1	NA	TGTGCCAGCAAACCCGGGGGGCTAGATGGGGAAGCTTTCTTT	CASKPGGLDGEAFF
TRBV10-3	few	TRBJ2-7	NA	TGTGCCATCAGCCCGAGCAGGGTAAGCTCCTACGAGCAGTACTTC	CAISPSRVSSYEQYF
TRBV5-4	NA	TRBJ2-7	NA	TGTGCCAGCAGCGAAACAGGGAGCTCCTACGAGCAGTACTTC	CASSETGSSYEQYF
TRBV7-3	NA	TRBJ1-2	TRBD1	TGTGCCAGCAGCTTAACGCCACAGGGGGCGTTCAACTATGGCTACACCTTC	CASSLTPQGAFNYGYTF
TRBV7-9	few	TRBJ2-7	NA	TGTGCCAGCAGGCGGGACAGCAGACCCTACGAGCAGTACTTC	CASRRDSRPYEQYF
TRBV9	NA	TRBJ1-2	TRBD1	TGTGCCAGCAGCGTAGCCCCACAGGGGGATGGCTACACCTTC	CASSVAPQGDGYTF
TRBV5-1	few	TRBJ2-6	TRBD1	TGCGCCAGCAGCTTGAGTGGGACAGGGACATCTGGGGCCAACGTCCTGACTTTC	CASSLSGTGTSGANVLTF
TRBV19	NA	TRBJ2-3	NA	TGTGCCAGTAGTATCGCCGGGAACGGAGGCACAGATACGCAGTATTTT	CASSIAGNGGTDTQYF
TRBV2	NA	TRBJ1-4	NA	TGTGCCAGCAGTCGGGAGCAGCATCGGGAAAAACTGTTTTTT	CASSREQHREKLFF
TRBV5-1	few	TRBJ2-3	NA	TGCGCCAGCAGCCGCGGGGACAGCACAGATACGCAGTATTTT	CASSRGDSTDTQYF
TRBV30	few	TRBJ2-7	TRBD2	TGTGCCTGGAGTAGGGTAGGGAGGGCCTACGAGCAGTACTTC	CAWSRVGRAYEQYF
TRBV2	NA	TRBJ2-7	NA	TGTGCCAGCAGTGCTCCAGGGCCCCACGAGCAGTACTTC	CASSAPGPHEQYF
TRBV6-6	once	TRBJ1-1	NA	TGTGCCAGCAGTTCAGAGGGTACCATGAACACTGAAGCTTTCTTT	CASSSEGTMNTEAFF
TRBV5-1	NA	TRBJ2-1	TRBD1	TGCGCCAGCAGCTTCGGACAGGGGACCTACAATGAGCAGTTCTTC	CASSFGQGTYNEQFF
TRBV18	NA	TRBJ1-1	NA	TGTGCCAGCTCACCCGAGACAGCGAACACTGAAGCTTTCTTT	CASSPETANTEAFF
TRBV28	few	TRBJ2-5	NA	TGTGCCAGCAGTTTAGAGGAGACCCAGTACTTC	CASSLEETQYF
TRBV9	NA	TRBJ1-4	TRBD1	TGTGCCAGCAGCGTAGGGGACACAGGGGGGTCTAATGAAAAACTGTTTTTT	CASSVGDTGGSNEKLFF
TRBV28	NA	TRBJ2-2	TRBD2	TGTGCCAGCAAGGCGGGGGGACCGAGCGGGGAGCTGTTTTTT	CASKAGGPSGELFF
TRBV5-8	NA	TRBJ2-7	TRBD2	TGTGCCAGCAGCTTACTAGCGGGGGCCAACTACGAGCAGTACTTC	CASSLLAGANYEQYF
TRBV11-2	NA	TRBJ2-1	NA	TGTGCCAGCAGCTTAAGGGGGACCTACAATGAGCAGTTCTTC	CASSLRGTYNEQFF
TRBV6-5	NA	TRBJ2-6	NA	TGTGCCAGCAGTCCAGGGGTGGCTGGGGCCAACGTCCTGACTTTC	CASSPGVAGANVLTF
TRBV29-1	NA	TRBJ1-1	NA	TGCAGCGTTGAACAGGTCTTACGCACGCGAATGAGCACTGAAGCTTTCTTT	CSVEQVLRTRMSTEAFF
TRBV29-1	NA	TRBJ1-2	NA	TGCAGCGCAGCGATCGGAGCCTATGACTACACCTTC	CSAAIGAYDYTF
TRBV5-6	NA	TRBJ1-2	NA	TGTGCCAGCAGCTCGCCGGGCAGGGCCCATGGCTACACCTTC	CASSSPGRAHGYTF
TRBV4-2	NA	TRBJ2-5	TRBD2	TGTGCCAGCAGCCAAGACGGACTAGGGGCGGTACAGACCCAGTACTTC	CASSQDGLGAVQTQYF
TRBV5-1	NA	TRBJ2-3	NA	TGCGCCAGCAGCTTGGGGGGCCCAACCACAGATACGCAGTATTTT	CASSLGGPTTDTQYF